A selection of T cell receptor beta chains follows, all from one sample in a study of post-analysis software for immune sequencing data. TCRdb redid the calling of the PCR reads with MiXCR, one entry per CDR3 protein. Of approximately 660,000 distinct CDR3 sequences in the sample, 59% were seen once. Input material: blood. These receptors all come from a girl aged 2-9 years with multiple sclerosis. Each CDR3 is given with its conserved first and last residue. D genes are given only for firm matches. Clone size is not always given. Where it is, it says once, few, many or a class for expanded clones.

clone size	D gene	V gene	CDR3 length	J gene	CDR3 protein	CDR3 DNA
few	.	TRBV7-2	13	TRBJ2-3	CASSLDRTDTQYF	TGTGCCAGCAGCTTAGACCGCACAGATACGCAGTATTTT
.	TRBD2	TRBV20-1	18	TRBJ2-1	CSARDLLAGLSSYNEQFF	TGCAGTGCTAGAGACTTACTAGCGGGTTTAAGCTCCTACAATGAGCAGTTCTTC
.	TRBD2	TRBV20-1	16	TRBJ2-7	CSASALSGGGMAEQYF	TGCAGTGCTAGTGCCCTCAGTGGGGGGGGGATGGCCGAGCAGTACTTC
.	.	TRBV7-2	18	TRBJ2-4	CASSSPLDGSRAKNIQYF	TGTGCCAGCAGCTCCCCCCTGGACGGCTCGAGGGCCAAAAACATTCAGTACTTC
.	TRBD2	TRBV7-2	15	TRBJ2-3	CASSPTSGRADTQYF	TGTGCCAGCAGCCCGACTAGCGGCCGAGCGGATACGCAGTATTTT
.	.	TRBV29-1	11	TRBJ2-5	CSAGGKETQYF	TGCAGCGCCGGAGGCAAAGAGACCCAGTACTTC
.	.	TRBV7-3	13	TRBJ2-7	CASSPYLGYEQYF	TGTGCCAGCAGCCCCTATCTAGGTTACGAGCAGTACTTC
.	.	TRBV7-2	13	TRBJ2-7	CASSLRERNEQYF	TGTGCCAGCAGCTTACGGGAGAGGAACGAGCAGTACTTC
.	.	TRBV11-2	11	TRBJ2-3	CASSLVHTQYF	TGTGCCAGCAGCTTAGTCCATACGCAGTATTTT
.	TRBD1	TRBV5-1	15	TRBJ2-7	CASSLTGQGDYEQYF	TGCGCCAGCAGCTTGACGGGACAGGGGGACTACGAGCAGTACTTC
.	TRBD2	TRBV28	16	TRBJ2-1	CASSLSTSGGGNEQFF	TGTGCCAGCAGTTTATCGACTAGCGGGGGAGGGAATGAGCAGTTCTTC
.	.	TRBV3-1	14	TRBJ2-7	CASSQGLETYEQYF	TGTGCCAGCAGCCAAGGGCTGGAGACCTACGAGCAGTACTTC
.	TRBD2	TRBV2	15	TRBJ2-3	CASSDGLAGVATQYF	TGTGCCAGCAGTGACGGACTAGCGGGAGTAGCTACGCAGTATTTT
.	.	TRBV6-5	10	TRBJ2-2	CASSQRELFF	TGTGCCAGCAGTCAGAGGGAGCTGTTTTTT
few	.	TRBV11-2	13	TRBJ1-6	CASSSLSDSPLHF	TGTGCCAGCAGCTCCCTATCGGACTCACCCCTCCACTTT
.	TRBD2	TRBV25-1	15	TRBJ2-7	CASSHLAGGPREQYF	TGTGCCAGCAGTCACCTAGCGGGAGGGCCTAGGGAGCAGTACTTC
few	.	TRBV20-1	12	TRBJ2-7	CSALWGNYEQYF	TGCAGTGCCCTCTGGGGGAATTACGAGCAGTACTTC
.	.	TRBV7-9	13	TRBJ2-1	CASSLGMNNVQFF	TGTGCCAGCAGCTTAGGCATGAACAATGTGCAGTTCTTC
few	.	TRBV7-3	13	TRBJ2-2	CASSLEAPGELFF	TGTGCCAGCAGCTTAGAGGCACCCGGGGAGCTGTTTTTT
few	.	TRBV12-3/TRBV12-4	15	TRBJ1-2	CASSLPGHSNYGYTF	TGTGCCAGCAGCCTTCCGGGACACTCTAACTATGGCTACACCTTC
.	TRBD1	TRBV2	13	TRBJ1-4	CASPGQGGEKLFF	TGTGCCAGCCCGGGACAGGGAGGTGAAAAACTGTTTTTT
few	.	TRBV29-1	12	TRBJ2-3	CSVRGDTDTQYF	TGCAGCGTCAGGGGTGACACAGATACGCAGTATTTT
.	TRBD1	TRBV7-2	19	TRBJ1-5	CASSRQIGTEEYSNQPQHF	TGTGCCAGCAGCCGCCAGATAGGGACAGAAGAATATAGCAATCAGCCCCAGCATTTT
few	.	TRBV20-1	12	TRBJ2-5	CSAPDQKGTQYF	TGCAGTGCTCCGGACCAGAAGGGGACCCAGTACTTC
.	TRBD2	TRBV5-1	16	TRBJ2-5	CASSPPPSGGEETQYF	TGCGCCAGCAGCCCTCCTCCTAGCGGGGGAGAAGAGACCCAGTACTTC
.	TRBD2	TRBV4-2	18	TRBJ2-5	CASSQATSGGAGSETQYF	TGTGCCAGCAGCCAGGCGACTAGCGGGGGGGCCGGGTCGGAGACCCAGTACTTC
.	.	TRBV20-1	15	TRBJ2-3	CSASAASENTDTQYF	TGCAGTGCTAGTGCCGCTAGCGAAAACACAGATACGCAGTATTTT
.	.	TRBV7-9	13	TRBJ2-5	CASNQVASETQYF	TGTGCCAGCAACCAAGTAGCATCGGAGACCCAGTACTTC
.	TRBD2	TRBV3-1	17	TRBJ2-3	CASSQDLAGGPKDTQYF	TGTGCCAGCAGCCAAGATCTAGCGGGGGGGCCAAAAGATACGCAGTATTTT
.	.	TRBV29-1	14	TRBJ2-1	CSVVPGVALNEQFF	TGCAGCGTTGTACCAGGGGTCGCTTTGAATGAGCAGTTCTTC
.	.	TRBV20-1	14	TRBJ2-2	CSARGTRESRELFF	TGCAGTGCTAGGGGTACCCGGGAGTCTAGGGAGCTGTTTTTT
.	.	TRBV10-3	13	TRBJ2-1	CAISGSTGNEQFF	TGTGCCATCAGTGGGTCGACAGGCAATGAGCAGTTCTTC
many	TRBD2	TRBV11-2	15	TRBJ2-1	CASSLGGRAYNEQFF	TGTGCCAGCAGCTTAGGCGGGAGGGCCTACAATGAGCAGTTCTTC
.	TRBD2	TRBV5-1	16	TRBJ2-7	CASSSAGTSGTYEQYF	TGCGCCAGCAGCAGCGCGGGGACTAGCGGGACCTACGAGCAGTACTTC
.	TRBD1	TRBV5-1	15	TRBJ1-2	CASSLGNRGSDGYTF	TGCGCCAGCAGCTTGGGAAACAGGGGATCGGATGGCTACACCTTC
.	.	TRBV7-2	15	TRBJ2-1	CASSPPGLPYNEQFF	TGTGCCAGCAGCCCCCCTGGACTACCCTACAATGAGCAGTTCTTC
.	.	TRBV7-8	15	TRBJ1-5	CASSSKEKPNQPQHF	TGTGCCAGCAGTTCGAAGGAGAAGCCTAATCAGCCCCAGCATTTT
.	TRBD1	TRBV29-1	12	TRBJ1-2	CSAIGQGYGYTF	TGCAGCGCCATAGGACAGGGTTATGGCTACACCTTC
few	.	TRBV7-9	14	TRBJ1-2	CASSFSSTNYGYTF	TGTGCCAGCAGCTTCTCGTCAACTAACTATGGCTACACCTTC
few	.	TRBV5-6	13	TRBJ1-5	CASSFYSNQPQHF	TGTGCCAGCAGCTTTTACAGCAATCAGCCCCAGCATTTT
once	.	TRBV4-2	17	TRBJ2-1	CASSPRGSVAYYNEQFF	TGTGCCAGCAGCCCTAGGGGTTCCGTCGCCTACTACAATGAGCAGTTCTTC
.	TRBD1	TRBV7-2	18	TRBJ2-3	CASSLGDRGAFVTDTQYF	TGTGCCAGCAGTTTGGGGGACAGGGGGGCTTTCGTCACAGATACGCAGTATTTT
.	.	TRBV3-1	14	TRBJ1-6	CASSSGRFNSPLHF	TGTGCCAGCAGTTCCGGACGTTTTAATTCACCCCTCCACTTT
.	.	TRBV15	13	TRBJ2-1	CATSRDVGYEQFF	TGTGCCACCAGCAGAGATGTTGGGTATGAGCAGTTCTTC
.	TRBD1	TRBV23-1	18	TRBJ2-6	CASSLKGGWKTGANVLTF	TGCGCCAGCAGTCTAAAAGGGGGCTGGAAAACTGGGGCCAACGTCCTGACTTTC
.	TRBD2	TRBV6-6	13	TRBJ2-5	CASPQAGGLEQYF	TGTGCCAGCCCCCAAGCGGGGGGGTTGGAGCAGTACTTC
.	.	TRBV11-2	16	TRBJ2-7	CASSLEATPGQGEQYF	TGTGCCAGCAGCTTAGAGGCTACGCCAGGCCAAGGGGAGCAGTACTTC
few	.	TRBV29-1	12	TRBJ2-5	CSVGPHPETQYF	TGCAGCGTTGGTCCACATCCAGAGACCCAGTACTTC
.	TRBD2	TRBV27	20	TRBJ2-1	CASSLGLSAAGALSYNEQFF	TGTGCCAGCAGTTTGGGCTTATCGGCAGCGGGAGCGCTAAGCTACAATGAGCAGTTCTTC
.	.	TRBV10-2	13	TRBJ1-1	CASSARPGEVAFF	TGCGCTAGCAGTGCTCGCCCAGGGGAGGTAGCTTTCTTT